These 15 T cell receptor beta chains originate from one sample sequenced in a study of CD8 T cells in ankylosing spondylitis (dated 2017 in TCRdb). The library was generated by 5' RACE. Reads for this sample came from an Illumina HiSeq 2500. Starting from the raw public reads, TCRdb applied fastp trimming at Q25, assembled clones with MiXCR and retained in-frame beta chains. For every CDR3 protein sequence, its rows merge into one entry that carries the most common genes and DNA. The sample includes about 170,000 distinct CDR3 sequences, with 15% to 20% observed a single time. The leading ten clones occupy around 7.6% of the sample. The source material was blood, either unsorted or a sorted T cell fraction (not recorded which). The source of these receptors is a male donor with ankylosing spondylitis or in good health (not recorded which).

This chain links TRBV5-5 with TRBJ1-2; D may be TRBD1 (5 bases). V was cut by 1 base and J by 0 bases, with 7 bases left in between. This CDR3 has 14 amino acids. The germline CDR1 and CDR2 sequences are SGHKS and YYEKEE (reference sequence). CDR3 in amino acids: CASSLRQSNYGYTF. The CDR3 region has the DNA TGTGCCAGCAGCTTGAGACAGTCTAACTATGGCTACACCTTC.

This clonotype was counted a few times. The V call is TRBV28, the J call TRBJ1-5; the D is unclear. V was pared by 3 bases and J by 4 bases, with 7 bases between. Germline V gives CDR1 MDHEN, CDR2 SYDVKM. The CDR3 runs to 13 residues. The CDR3 here is CASSFPPNQPQHF. The CDR3 DNA is TGTGCCAGCAGTTTTCCTCCTAATCAGCCCCAGCATTTT.

The chain carries TRBV6-2 or TRBV6-3 and TRBJ2-3, with 7 nucleotides matching TRBD2. V trimming: 4 bases; J trimming: 4 bases; junction bases outside the gene matches: 8. The CDR3 has 15 amino acids. The V gene's germline CDR1 is MNHEY and CDR2 SVGEGT. The CDR3 region has the DNA TGTGCCAGCAGTTTCGTTACGGGAGGTTCAGATACGCAGTATTTT. Protein: CASSFVTGGSDTQYF.

There are a few counts of this clonotype. The rearrangement joins TRBV3-1 to TRBJ2-7, with 10 bases lining up with TRBD1. This CDR3 spans 16 amino acids. V lost 0 bases to trimming and J lost 3 bases; unmatched junction nucleotides: 5. The V gene's germline CDR1 is LGHDT and CDR2 YNNKEL (reference sequence). The CDR3 spells CASSQDDRGPLYEQYF. CDR3 sequence (DNA): TGTGCCAGCAGCCAAGACGACAGGGGGCCCCTCTACGAGCAGTACTTC.

The rearrangement links TRBV19 to TRBJ1-1; TRBD1 might be the D (5 bases). V was pared by 7 bases and J by 6 bases, with 9 bases between. The CDR3 consists of 11 residues. Per the germline V gene, CDR1 is LNHDA and CDR2 is SQIVND (reference sequence). The CDR3, as DNA: TGTGCCAGTAAGAGGGGCTCTGAAGCTTTCTTT. Protein sequence: CASKRGSEAFF.

This chain joins TRBV9 and TRBJ2-7; TRBD2 matches at 7 bases. The CDR3 sequence is 15 residues long. Unmatched junction bases numbered 10, after V lost 0 bases and J lost 7 bases. Germline CDR1 is SGDLS and CDR2 is YYNGEE. The CDR3 DNA sequence: TGTGCCAGCAGCGTAGTCCCTAGCGGAGCCTTAGAGCAGTACTTC. It yields the protein CASSVVPSGALEQYF.

This clonotype showed up many times. The chain is built from TRBV10-3 and TRBJ2-7; 9 bases line up with TRBD2. Germline-derived CDR1 and CDR2 are ENHRY and SYGVKD. The CDR3 is made up of 17 amino acids. V lost 0 bases, J lost 2 bases, and 8 bases stayed unmatched. The CDR3 DNA sequence: TGTGCCATCAGTGAGTCGAGCCTAGCGGGACTCACCTACGAGCAGTACTTC. Translation gives CAISESSLAGLTYEQYF.

This clonotype has more than one count but fewer than ten. The rearrangement joins TRBV28 to TRBJ2-1, with 11 positions matching TRBD2. Germline CDR1 reads MDHEN; CDR2 reads SYDVKM. The CDR3 runs to 16 residues. With 5 bases clipped from V and 2 bases from J, the junction kept 5 bases outside the gene matches. The CDR3 protein is CASSQLAGGTYNEQFF. The CDR3 DNA follows: TGTGCCAGCAGTCAGCTAGCGGGAGGAACCTACAATGAGCAGTTCTTC.

CDR3 in amino acids: CASSSDRGRGSTEAFF. The CDR3 bases are TGTGCCAGCAGCTCGGACAGGGGGCGCGGGAGTACTGAAGCTTTCTTT. V is TRBV5-4 and J is TRBJ1-1; 11 bases are shared with TRBD1. The CDR3 spans 16 residues. Losses at the gene ends were 3 bases for V and 5 bases for J; bases not matched to a gene: 9. In germline, CDR1 is SGHNT, CDR2 YYREEE (reference sequence).

This clonotype turned up a few times. The germline gene is not matched at one end of the junction; a read error may be the cause. The chain combines TRBV5-1 with TRBJ2-5; possibly TRBD1 for D (5 bases). This CDR3 contains 13 residues. The germline gives CDR1 SGHRS, CDR2 YFSETQ. The CDR3 sequence is CASSSAREETQYF. Here the CDR3 DNA reads TGCGCCAGTAGCTCAGCCAGGGAAGAGACCCAGTACTTC.

This clonotype was counted ten times or more. The V and J genes are TRBV27 and TRBJ1-5; D unresolved. V gave up 5 bases and J gave up 3 bases, with 11 bases separating them. The CDR3 contains 14 residues. Germline V gene data show CDR1 as MNHEY and CDR2 as SMNVEV (reference sequence). CDR3 region: CASSLARSNQPQHF. DNA of the CDR3: TGTGCCAGCAGTCTGGCACGGTCCAATCAGCCCCAGCATTTT.

This clonotype was seen many times. The chain couples TRBV10-3 to TRBJ2-1; D gene ambiguous. There are 21 residues in the CDR3. V gave up 4 bases and J gave up 4 bases, with 32 bases separating them. Germline CDR1 is ENHRY and CDR2 is SYGVKD. Here the CDR3 reads CAISARGGVSANPNPYNEQFF. The DNA of the CDR3 is TGTGCCATCAGTGCCCGAGGTGGCGTGAGCGCGAACCCGAACCCATACAATGAGCAGTTCTTC.

Regarding this clonotype: This may be a read error, as it is one base from a much larger clone. J is TRBJ2-3 and V is TRBV27; D possibly uses TRBD1 or TRBD2 (5 bases each). CDR1 and CDR2 from the germline V gene are MNHEY and SMNVEV (reference sequence). The CDR3 spans 16 residues. The CDR3 coding sequence is TGTGTCAGCAGTCGAGCTTGGGGGTCCGGCACAGATACGCAGTATTTT. This codes for CVSSRAWGSGTDTQYF.

This clonotype was observed many times. The chain is built from TRBV20-1 and TRBJ1-1; possible D gene TRBD1, 6 bases. The CDR3 contains 14 residues. V lost 0 bases, J lost 10 bases, and 18 bases lay in between. Germline CDR1 reads DFQATT; CDR2 reads SNEGSKA (reference sequence). Here the CDR3 DNA reads TGCAGTGCTAGAGATACCACCCAGGGGACACGAGCTTTCTTT. Translation gives CSARDTTQGTRAFF.

DNA of the CDR3: TGTGCCACCAGTCCCGTGGGAGGCGCTGAAGCTTTCTTT. Its translation is CATSPVGGAEAFF. The genes are TRBV24-1 and TRBJ1-1, with no clear D. Germline CDR1 reads KGHDR; CDR2 reads SFDVKD. There are 13 residues in the CDR3. With 6 bases removed from V and 6 bases from J, the gap between germline ends came to 13 bases.